The 20 T cell receptor beta chains below were found in one sample sequenced in a study of T cell changes during pregnancy in multiple sclerosis. TCRdb's table, derived via immunoSEQ multiplex PCR, lists solely in-frame clones and lacks some. In the table there are about 75,000 clones, 94% of which are singletons. The source material was CD4+ T cells from peripheral blood mononuclear cells, sampled after pregnancy. The origin of the receptors is a female donor with multiple sclerosis, enrolled in a pregnancy study.

The chain combines TRBV7-6 with TRBJ2-7; weak D call: TRBD1 (6 bases). Germline CDR1 and CDR2: SGHVS and FNYEAQ. This CDR3 region has 14 residues. V lost 1 base and J lost 2, with 9 bases in between. CDR3 amino acids: CASSLESGAYEQYF. The CDR3 region has the DNA TGTGCCAGCAGCTTAGAGTCAGGGGCCTACGAGCAGTACTTC.

Written as DNA, the CDR3 is TGTGCCAGCAGCCCAACACGTCTCTATGGCTACACCTTC. As protein: CASSPTRLYGYTF. The chain joins TRBV14 to TRBJ1-2, with D uncertain. CDR1 is SGHDN, CDR2 FVKESK, per germline. The CDR3 has 13 residues. V dropped 4 bases and J dropped 4 bases, with 10 bases sitting between them.

The chain carries TRBV7-2 and TRBJ1-1; TRBD1 aligns across 8 bases. This CDR3 region has 18 residues. With V trimmed by 4 bases and J by 5 bases, 18 bases remained unmatched. CDR1 is SGHTA and CDR2 is FQGNSA in the germline V gene. DNA of the CDR3: TGTGCCAGCAGCTCGAACATCCTACCGGGGACAGGCAAAACTGAAGCTTTCTTT. It encodes CASSSNILPGTGKTEAFF. The full variable domain, rest sourced from reference TRBV7-2 and TRBJ1-1, is GAGVSQSPSNKVTEKGKDVELRCDPISGHTALYWYRQSLGQGLEFLIYFQGNSAPDKSGLPSDRFSAERTGGSVSTLTIQRTQQEDSAVYLCASSSNILPGTGKTEAFFGQGTRLTVV.

The chain carries TRBV7-2 and TRBJ1-3; perhaps TRBD1 as D (6 bases). Trimming removed 2 bases at V and 4 bases at J, with 12 bases between. The CDR3 loop spans 15 amino acids. CDR1 SGHTA and CDR2 FQGNSA come from the germline V gene. In nucleotides, the CDR3 is TGTGCCAGCAGCTTATGGGGGGGCGCCGGAAACACCATATATTTT. This encodes CASSLWGGAGNTIYF.

The chain combines TRBV11-3 with TRBJ2-6; 10 bases fit TRBD1. V gave up 5 bases and J gave up 4 bases; unmatched junction bases: 5. The germline V gene has CDR1 SGHNT and CDR2 YENEEA. This CDR3 contains 16 residues. CDR3 residues: CASSPGTGAGANVLTF. CDR3 bases: TGTGCCAGCAGCCCGGGGACAGGGGCAGGGGCCAACGTCCTGACTTTC.

V and J are TRBV20-1 and TRBJ2-7; 7 bases are shared with TRBD1. This CDR3 has 11 amino acids. V shed 6 bases, J shed 3 bases, and the junction held 2 bases outside the gene matches. Germline CDR1 DFQATT, CDR2 SNEGSKA (reference sequence). CDR3 protein: CSARGIYEQYF. CDR3 nucleotides: TGCAGTGCCAGGGGGATCTACGAGCAGTACTTC.

V gene TRBV28 combines with J gene TRBJ2-5, with 8 bases lining up with TRBD2. CDR1 MDHEN and CDR2 SYDVKM come from the germline V gene. This CDR3 contains 14 residues. Germline trimming cut 8 bases from V and 4 bases from J; bases unmatched to any gene: 9. For the CDR3, the DNA is TGTGCCAGCGTGGAGAGCGGGAGTAGAGAGACCCAGTACTTC. Protein: CASVESGSRETQYF.

The V call is TRBV27, the J call TRBJ2-7; D may be TRBD1 (5 bases). CDR1 and CDR2 from the germline V gene are MNHEY and SMNVEV (reference sequence). This CDR3 contains 15 residues. The ends were cut back, 3 bases at V and 3 bases at J, with 15 bases in the middle. CDR3 in amino acids: CASSLKGSGIYEQYF. The CDR3 bases are TGTGCCAGCAGTTTGAAGGGCTCAGGGATCTACGAGCAGTACTTC.

This chain uses TRBV10-3 with TRBJ1-1, with TRBD1 identical over 9 bases. V shed 10 bases and J 5 bases; nucleotides not matched to a gene: 17. The CDR3 covers 16 residues. The germline CDR1 and CDR2 sequences are ENHRY and SYGVKD. The CDR3 coding sequence is TGTGCCACCTCCTCGGGCCGGGACAGGGTAGGAACTGAAGCTTTCTTT. Amino acid sequence: CATSSGRDRVGTEAFF.

The V gene is TRBV19, the J gene TRBJ1-5, with TRBD1 as a possible D gene (5 bases). The ends were cut back, 7 bases at V and 7 bases at J, with 17 bases in the middle. The CDR3 totals 14 residues. Germline assignment: CDR1 LNHDA and CDR2 SQIVND (reference sequence). CDR3 bases: TGTGCCAGTACTAGATGGGGCAGCGGGCAGCCCCAGCATTTT. Its translation is CASTRWGSGQPQHF.

The rearrangement joins TRBV28 to TRBJ2-2, with TRBD1 matching 7 bases. Germline lookup yields CDR1 MDHEN and CDR2 SYDVKM. The trim removed 1 base at V and 5 bases at J, leaving 4 bases unmatched. The CDR3 covers 15 residues. CDR3 nucleotide sequence: TGTGCCAGCAGTTTATACAGGGGAGAGACCGGGGAGCTGTTTTTT. It specifies CASSLYRGETGELFF. The full variable domain, its missing parts supplied by reference TRBV28 and TRBJ2-2, is DVKVTQSSRYLVKRTGEKVFLECVQDMDHENMFWYRQDPGLGLRLIYFSYDVKMKEKGDIPEGYSVSREKKERFSLILESASTNQTSMYLCASSLYRGETGELFFGEGSRLTVL.

CDR3 coding DNA: TGTGCCAGCAGCGACTCCGGACTAGAAGAGACCCAGTACTTC. Translation gives CASSDSGLEETQYF. J is TRBJ2-5 and V is TRBV7-2; 7 nucleotides line up with TRBD2. V was pared by 5 bases and J by 3 bases, with 6 bases of the junction left unmatched. The CDR3 covers 14 residues. Germline V gives CDR1 SGHTA, CDR2 FQGNSA.

CDR3 loop: CASSVEAGEVQYF. In DNA, the CDR3 is TGTGCCAGCAGCGTAGAAGCGGGAGAGGTGCAGTACTTC. The J gene is TRBJ2-7, the V gene TRBV9; 8 bases match TRBD2. The germline V gene encodes CDR1 SGDLS and CDR2 YYNGEE. J lost 9 bases, V lost 0 bases, and 5 bases had no gene match. The CDR3 has 13 amino acids. The full variable domain, its missing parts supplied by reference TRBV9 and TRBJ2-7, is DSGVTQTPKHLITATGQRVTLRCSPRSGDLSVYWYQQSLDQGLQFLIQYYNGEERAKGNILERFSAQQFPDLHSELNLSSLELGDSALYFCASSVEAGEVQYFGPGTRLTVT.

The gene calls are TRBV6-6 and TRBJ1-5; a possible D gene is TRBD1 (5 bases). V was cut by 8 bases and J by 4 bases, with 18 bases left in between. CDR1 MNHNY and CDR2 SVGAGI come from the germline V gene (reference sequence). The CDR3 is 15 residues long. The CDR3, as DNA: TGTGCCAGCGGACCCAGAAGGGGTCAGAATCAGCCCCAGCATTTT. Its translation: CASGPRRGQNQPQHF.

The chain links TRBV27 to TRBJ2-1, with D possibly TRBD2 on 5 matching bases. V was cut by 6 bases and J by 3 bases, with 15 bases left in between. CDR1 MNHEY and CDR2 SMNVEV come from the germline V gene (reference sequence). This CDR3 is 15 amino acids long. In DNA form, the CDR3 reads TGTGCCAGCAGCCCAAGACTACTAATCTACAATGAGCAGTTCTTC. It specifies CASSPRLLIYNEQFF.

This clone was observed a single time. The CDR3 loop is CASSEAGMDRTEAFF. In DNA form, the CDR3 reads TGTGCCAGCAGTGAAGCGGGGATGGACAGGACCGAAGCTTTCTTT. V and J are TRBV6-1 and TRBJ1-1, with TRBD1 matching 7 bases. Trimming took 0 bases from V and 8 from J; bases not matched to a gene: 9. Germline CDR1 reads MNHNS; CDR2 reads SASEGT. The CDR3 contains 15 residues.

CDR3 DNA: TGTGCCAGCAGCGGTGGGACATTGACAAATCAGCCCCAGCATTTT. This gives the protein CASSGGTLTNQPQHF. The genes are TRBV2 and TRBJ1-5; D might be TRBD1 (6 bases). The ends were cut back, 6 bases at V and 4 bases at J, with 16 bases in the middle. This CDR3 is 15 amino acids long. Germline values: CDR1 SNHLY, CDR2 FYNNEI.

This clone came up once. This chain joins TRBV19 and TRBJ2-7, with unresolved D. V lost 0 bases and J 3 bases, leaving 9 bases between the germline ends. This CDR3 spans 14 amino acids. CDR1 LNHDA and CDR2 SQIVND come from the germline V gene (reference sequence). CDR3 amino acids: CASSIDPAGYEQYF. CDR3 sequence (DNA): TGTGCCAGTAGTATAGATCCGGCAGGCTACGAGCAGTACTTC. The full variable domain, completed using reference TRBV19 and TRBJ2-7, is DGGITQSPKYLFRKEGQNVTLSCEQNLNHDAMYWYRQDPGQGLRLIYYSQIVNDFQKGDIAEGYSVSREKKESFPLTVTSAQKNPTAFYLCASSIDPAGYEQYFGPGTRLTVT.

The CDR3 region has the DNA TGTGCCATCAGTGAGTCGGGACAGGGAAACACCATATATTTT. This sequence encodes CAISESGQGNTIYF. V and J are TRBV10-3 and TRBJ1-3, with TRBD1 matching over 7 bases. CDR1 and CDR2 from the germline V gene are ENHRY and SYGVKD. The V gene end was trimmed by 0 bases and the J gene end by 4 bases; junction bases not matched to a gene: 0. The CDR3 length is 14 residues.

The chain uses TRBV4-1 and TRBJ1-3; 7 bases line up with TRBD1. The germline gives CDR1 MGHRA, CDR2 YSYEKL. V shed 0 bases and J 1 base; nucleotides not matched to a gene: 3. The CDR3 loop spans 16 amino acids. The CDR3: CASSQDPGGSGNTIYF. The CDR3, as DNA: TGCGCCAGCAGCCAAGATCCAGGGGGATCTGGAAACACCATATATTTT.